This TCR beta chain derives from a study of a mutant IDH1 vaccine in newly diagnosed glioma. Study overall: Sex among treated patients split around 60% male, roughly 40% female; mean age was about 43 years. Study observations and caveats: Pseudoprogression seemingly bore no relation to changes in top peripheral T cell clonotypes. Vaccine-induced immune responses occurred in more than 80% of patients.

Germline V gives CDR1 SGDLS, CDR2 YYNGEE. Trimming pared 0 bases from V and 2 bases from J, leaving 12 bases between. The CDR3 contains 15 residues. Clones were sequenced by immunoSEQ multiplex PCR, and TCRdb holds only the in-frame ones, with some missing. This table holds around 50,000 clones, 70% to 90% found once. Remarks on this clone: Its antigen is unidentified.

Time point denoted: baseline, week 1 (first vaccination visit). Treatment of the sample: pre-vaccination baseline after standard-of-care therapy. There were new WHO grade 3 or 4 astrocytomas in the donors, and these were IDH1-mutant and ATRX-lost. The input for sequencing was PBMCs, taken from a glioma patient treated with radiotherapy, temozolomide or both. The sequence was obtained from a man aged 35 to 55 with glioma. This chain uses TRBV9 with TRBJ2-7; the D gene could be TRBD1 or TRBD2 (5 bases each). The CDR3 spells CASSVGAGAPYEQYF. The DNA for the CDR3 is TGTGCCAGCAGCGTAGGGGCCGGGGCCCCCTACGAGCAGTACTTC.